The 10 T cell receptor beta chains below come from one sample, sequenced in a study of beta chain features in type 1 diabetes. Sequencing targeted expressed TCRB transcripts, as all isolated RNA had been reverse transcribed. Assay: immunoSEQ multiplex PCR; the TCRdb copy retains only in-frame clones and omits some. The profile covers hundreds of thousands of clones, with around 16% appearing a single time and about 0.086% taken by the ten largest. Source material: naive CD4+ T cells from blood. The receptors derive from a young man in good health.

The chain carries TRBV7-9 and TRBJ1-3; D is possibly TRBD1 (5 bases). The V gene lost 5 bases and the J gene lost 0 bases, with 11 bases spanning the gap. The CDR3 runs to 15 residues. Germline V gene data show CDR1 as SEHNR and CDR2 as FQNEAQ (reference sequence). DNA of the CDR3: TGTGCCAGCAGCCTCGACAGATACTCTGGAAACACCATATATTTT. Translation: CASSLDRYSGNTIYF.

In its sample, this clone was seen a few times. The CDR3 is CASSFRFSGNTIYF. In DNA form, the CDR3 reads TGTGCCAGCAGCTTCCGGTTCTCTGGAAACACCATATATTTT. The chain has TRBV5-4 and TRBJ1-3; D uncertain. V dropped 2 bases and J dropped 0 bases, with 6 bases sitting between them. The CDR3 has 14 residues. The germline V gene encodes CDR1 SGHNT and CDR2 YYREEE (reference sequence).

This clone was picked up a small number of times. The V and J genes are TRBV7-2 and TRBJ2-1, with 8 bases aligning to TRBD2. The ends lost 1 base at V and 4 bases at J; junction bases unmatched: 3. CDR3 length: 15 amino acids. Per germline, CDR1 SGHTA and CDR2 FQGNSA. The CDR3: CASSLELAAYNEQFF. CDR3 DNA: TGTGCCAGCAGCTTAGAACTAGCGGCATACAATGAGCAGTTCTTC.

There are a few counts of this clone. The CDR3 DNA reads as TGTGCCAGCAGTTCCCCTATGAGGTCGAACACCGGGGAGCTGTTTTTT. Encoded protein: CASSSPMRSNTGELFF. The V and J genes are TRBV27 and TRBJ2-2; D gene ambiguous. The germline V and J ends were trimmed by 4 bases and 0 bases, with 12 bases remaining between them. The CDR3 loop spans 16 amino acids. From germline, CDR1 is MNHEY and CDR2 SMNVEV (reference sequence).

The chain carries TRBV7-9 and TRBJ1-2; D unclear. CDR1 and CDR2 (germline): SEHNR, FQNEAQ (reference sequence). This CDR3 comprises 12 residues. V dropped 4 bases and J dropped 3 bases, with 6 bases sitting between them. This CDR3 reads CASSSADYGYTF. DNA of the CDR3: TGTGCCAGCAGCTCCGCGGACTATGGCTACACCTTC.

There are a few counts of this clone. CDR3 sequence (DNA): TGCGCCAGCAGCTTAGGGGCTAGCGGCCCCACAGATACGCAGTATTTT. Encoded protein: CASSLGASGPTDTQYF. The chain couples TRBV5-1 to TRBJ2-3, with 7 bases identical to TRBD2. CDR1 is SGHRS, CDR2 YFSETQ, per germline. The length of the CDR3 is 16 residues. J lost 2 bases, V lost 2 bases, and 8 bases had no gene match.

The chain recombines TRBV5-1 with TRBJ2-3; D unclear. CDR3 size: 14 residues. V lost 4 bases, J lost 3 bases, and 12 bases lay in between. Looked up from germline, CDR1 is SGHRS and CDR2 is YFSETQ. The CDR3 spells CASSRVDLTDTQYF. The CDR3 nucleotides are TGCGCCAGCAGCAGGGTTGATTTGACAGATACGCAGTATTTT.

The gene calls are TRBV5-1 and TRBJ1-5, with a tentative D call TRBD1 (6 bases). V was shortened by 3 bases and J by 3 bases, with 13 bases between the two germline ends. CDR1 SGHRS and CDR2 YFSETQ come from the germline V gene. The CDR3 spans 15 residues. This CDR3 is CASSSGQFPNQPQHF. CDR3 nucleotide sequence: TGCGCCAGCAGCTCTGGACAGTTTCCCAATCAGCCCCAGCATTTT.

This sequence joins TRBV5-4 and TRBJ2-7; tentatively, D is TRBD1 (5 bases). The CDR3 contains 13 residues. The V gene's germline CDR1 is SGHNT and CDR2 YYREEE (reference sequence). Trimming removed 3 bases at V and 3 bases at J, with 10 bases between. Here the CDR3 DNA reads TGTGCCAGCAGCTCCCGACAGCTCTACGAGCAGTACTTC. This codes for CASSSRQLYEQYF.

In this sample, this clone turned up a few times. The CDR3 bases are TGTGCCAGCAGCCAGCCCCGGGACAGGGGACCTTCACCCCTCCACTTT. Encoded protein: CASSQPRDRGPSPLHF. The rearrangement joins TRBV7-9 to TRBJ1-6; 10 bases line up with TRBD1. The CDR3 runs 16 residues. Germline loops: CDR1 SEHNR, CDR2 FQNEAQ (reference sequence). Losses at the gene ends were 5 bases for V and 9 bases for J; bases not matched to a gene: 10.